The 27 T cell receptor beta chains given below trace back to one sample, sequenced in a study of blood T cell repertoires in COVID-19. Assay: immunoSEQ multiplex PCR; the TCRdb copy retains only in-frame clones and omits some. The table includes about 270,000 clones, around 90% detected once. Sequences were obtained from PBMCs or T cells enriched from blood (not recorded which). The receptor set was obtained from a young woman who had recovered from COVID-19.

The V and J genes are TRBV7-2 and TRBJ2-3, with a weak D call TRBD2 (6 bases). Trimming took 0 bases from V and 5 from J, leaving 6 bases between them. The CDR3 runs to 13 residues. From germline, CDR1 is SGHTA and CDR2 FQGNSA. The CDR3: CASSLARGDTQYF. CDR3 in DNA: TGTGCCAGCAGCTTAGCGCGGGGAGATACGCAGTATTTT.

This rearrangement joins TRBV18 to TRBJ1-2; weak D call: TRBD1 (5 bases). Trimming pared 6 bases from V and 5 bases from J, leaving 16 bases between. CDR3 length: 14 residues. Per germline, CDR1 KGHSH and CDR2 LQKENI. CDR3 nucleotides: TGTGCCAGCTCCCCGGGGGTATCGGGATATGGCTACACCTTC. Protein sequence: CASSPGVSGYGYTF.

CDR3: CASSSGLANYGYTF. The CDR3 DNA sequence: TGTGCCAGCAGTTCAGGCTTAGCTAACTATGGCTACACCTTC. This chain joins TRBV28 and TRBJ1-2; D uncertain. Germline V gene lookup returns CDR1 MDHEN and CDR2 SYDVKM. There are 14 residues in the CDR3. The V and J ends lost 4 bases and 0 bases respectively, with 9 bases between them.

This clone was seen once. V usage is TRBV5-4 and J usage is TRBJ1-4, with 7 bases matching TRBD1. Germline V gene lookup returns CDR1 SGHNT and CDR2 YYREEE (reference sequence). The CDR3 extends over 14 amino acids. V was clipped by 3 bases and J by 8 bases; unmatched bases: 7. The CDR3 region has the DNA TGTGCCAGCAGCTCCAGGGGGTCGGGCGAAAAACTGTTTTTT. Residues: CASSSRGSGEKLFF.

The chain is built from TRBV5-1 and TRBJ2-3; the D gene is possibly TRBD2 (5 bases). V lost 4 bases and J 2 bases, leaving 14 bases between the germline ends. Germline V gene sequence: CDR1 SGHRS, CDR2 YFSETQ. The length of the CDR3 is 15 residues. The CDR3 spells CASSGGSRHTDTQYF. In nucleotides, the CDR3 is TGCGCCAGCAGCGGAGGCAGCCGTCACACAGATACGCAGTATTTT.

The gene calls are TRBV11-2 and TRBJ2-3, with D possibly TRBD2 on 5 matching bases. Germline lookup yields CDR1 SGHAT and CDR2 FQNNGV. V dropped 7 bases and J dropped 4 bases, with 18 bases sitting between them. The CDR3 totals 15 residues. This CDR3 is CASTATRVSPDTQYF. For the CDR3, the DNA is TGTGCCAGCACGGCCACTAGGGTTTCACCAGATACGCAGTATTTT. Based on the CDR3 plus reference TRBV11-2 and TRBJ2-3, the full variable domain is EAGVAQSPRYKIIEKRQSVAFWCNPISGHATLYWYQQILGQGPKLLIQFQNNGVVDDSQLPKDRFSAERLKGVDSTLKIQPAKLEDSAVYLCASTATRVSPDTQYFGPGTRLTVL.

V usage is TRBV19 and J usage is TRBJ2-1, with 12 nucleotides matching TRBD2. Losses at the gene ends were 3 bases for V and 0 bases for J; bases not matched to a gene: 6. This CDR3 contains 18 residues. Germline CDR1 LNHDA, CDR2 SQIVND (reference sequence). CDR3 sequence: CASSISRLAGVSYNEQFF. CDR3 nucleotides: TGTGCCAGTAGTATCTCCCGACTAGCGGGGGTCTCCTACAATGAGCAGTTCTTC.

The gene calls are TRBV14 and TRBJ2-1; TRBD2 matches at 7 bases. The CDR3 runs to 15 residues. Germline trimming cut 3 bases from V and 9 bases from J; bases unmatched to any gene: 11. The germline CDR1 and CDR2 sequences are SGHDN and FVKESK. The DNA of the CDR3 is TGTGCCAGCAGCCAGCGGAGCGGGAAATCGGGTGAGCAGTTCTTC. Translating gives CASSQRSGKSGEQFF.

This clone was seen more than once but under ten times. The genes are TRBV27 and TRBJ2-7; D is uncertain. Germline V gives CDR1 MNHEY, CDR2 SMNVEV (reference sequence). Between the trimmed V and J ends, which lost 5 bases and 4 bases, there was a span of 18 bases. There are 15 residues in the CDR3. The CDR3 loop reads CASSVSSQSTYEQYF. The CDR3 DNA follows: TGTGCCAGCAGTGTTTCGAGCCAAAGCACGTACGAGCAGTACTTC.

The J gene is TRBJ2-7, the V gene TRBV5-1; D gene uncertain. The ends were cut back, 1 base at V and 4 bases at J, with 12 bases in the middle. This CDR3 is built from 14 residues. The V gene's germline CDR1 is SGHRS and CDR2 YFSETQ. Here the CDR3 reads CASSLSRKDYEQYF. CDR3 DNA: TGCGCCAGCAGCTTGAGCAGGAAAGATTACGAGCAGTACTTC.

V is TRBV27 and J is TRBJ1-6; D might be TRBD1 (6 bases). This CDR3 is 14 amino acids long. Between the trimmed V and J ends, which lost 7 bases and 7 bases, there was a span of 14 bases. The germline CDR1 and CDR2 sequences are MNHEY and SMNVEV (reference sequence). The CDR3 loop reads CASTPGGANSPLHF. The DNA for the CDR3 is TGTGCCAGCACCCCTGGGGGGGCGAATTCACCCCTCCACTTT.

The V call is TRBV27, the J call TRBJ2-7; no reliable D call. Per germline, CDR1 MNHEY and CDR2 SMNVEV (reference sequence). The CDR3 length is 15 residues. V lost 3 bases and J 3 bases, leaving 15 bases between the germline ends. The CDR3 loop reads CASSFLPASFYEQYF. CDR3 nucleotide sequence: TGTGCCAGCAGTTTCCTACCCGCAAGCTTCTACGAGCAGTACTTC.

V usage is TRBV2 and J usage is TRBJ1-2; 8 bases map to TRBD1. Germline CDR1 reads SNHLY; CDR2 reads FYNNEI. V lost 6 bases and J lost 8; bases outside the gene matches: 5. The CDR3 runs 12 residues. CDR3 sequence (DNA): TGTGCCAGCAGGATCCGGGACAGGGGCTACACCTTC. Encoded protein: CASRIRDRGYTF.

The V call is TRBV2, the J call TRBJ2-3; no firm D call. V lost 3 bases and J lost 6, with 4 bases in between. The germline CDR1 and CDR2 sequences are SNHLY and FYNNEI. The CDR3 totals 11 residues. CDR3: CASSDGDTQYF. CDR3 bases: TGTGCCAGCAGTGACGGGGATACGCAGTATTTT.

V gene TRBV4-3 combines with J gene TRBJ2-1; 8 nucleotides align to TRBD2. With 0 bases clipped from V and 8 bases from J, the junction kept 9 bases outside the gene matches. Per germline, CDR1 LGHNA and CDR2 YSLEER. The CDR3 is made up of 16 amino acids. The CDR3 coding sequence is TGCGCCAGCAGCCAAGATACACTAGCGGATTCTCATGAGCAGTTCTTC. Translated: CASSQDTLADSHEQFF.

This clone has only one observation. The rearrangement uses TRBV9 and TRBJ1-1; D might be TRBD1 (6 bases). V shed 0 bases and J shed 4 bases, with 13 bases lying between them. The CDR3 sequence is 15 residues long. CDR1 and CDR2 (germline): SGDLS, YYNGEE. The CDR3: CASSVGREGGTEAFF. CDR3 bases: TGTGCCAGCAGCGTAGGCCGGGAGGGGGGCACTGAAGCTTTCTTT.

This chain joins TRBV2 and TRBJ1-1; 7 bases are a match to TRBD1. Losses at the gene ends were 5 bases for V and 4 bases for J; bases not matched to a gene: 10. This CDR3 is built from 15 residues. Germline-derived CDR1 and CDR2 are SNHLY and FYNNEI. The CDR3 sequence: CASSRSLQGSTEAFF. The CDR3 DNA sequence: TGTGCCAGCAGTCGAAGTTTACAGGGGAGCACTGAAGCTTTCTTT. Using reference TRBV2 and TRBJ1-1 for the parts outside the CDR3, the full variable domain is EPEVTQTPSHQVTQMGQEVILRCVPISNHLYFYWYRQILGQKVEFLVSFYNNEISEKSEIFDDQFSVERPDGSNFTLKIRSTKLEDSAMYFCASSRSLQGSTEAFFGQGTRLTVV.

The chain is built from TRBV30 and TRBJ1-4, with 7 nucleotides matching TRBD1. The CDR3 extends over 15 amino acids. J gave up 7 bases and V 6 bases, and 14 bases lay outside the gene matches. Germline V lookup: CDR1 GTSNPN, CDR2 SVGIG (reference sequence). CDR3 sequence reads: CACQWADREPEKLFF. The CDR3 DNA reads TGTGCCTGTCAATGGGCAGACAGGGAACCTGAAAAACTGTTTTTT.

The chain joins TRBV30 to TRBJ1-1; D perhaps matches TRBD1 (6 bases). The ends were cut back, 2 bases at V and 1 base at J, with 8 bases in the middle. The germline V gene encodes CDR1 GTSNPN and CDR2 SVGIG (reference sequence). The CDR3 spans 13 residues. The CDR3 sequence is CAWSPDRNTEAFF. Written as DNA, the CDR3 is TGTGCCTGGAGTCCGGACAGGAACACTGAAGCTTTCTTT.

This clone was seen just once. This sequence joins TRBV27 and TRBJ2-2, with D unresolved. Trimming cost V 5 bases and J 2 bases, with 15 bases left between them. The CDR3 consists of 16 residues. Germline V lookup: CDR1 MNHEY, CDR2 SMNVEV (reference sequence). CDR3 nucleotides: TGTGCCAGCAGTCTAGGTCGAGCGTCCAACACCGGGGAGCTGTTTTTT. Translation gives CASSLGRASNTGELFF.

The chain couples TRBV30 to TRBJ2-7; possibly TRBD2 for D (7 bases). The germline V and J ends were trimmed by 4 bases and 11 bases, with 21 bases remaining between them. The CDR3 has 13 residues. Germline CDR1 is GTSNPN and CDR2 is SVGIG (reference sequence). Here the CDR3 reads CAWTLESGGREYF. As DNA, the CDR3 is TGTGCCTGGACCCTTGAATCGGGGGGCAGGGAGTACTTC.

J is TRBJ1-2 and V is TRBV3-1 (or the pseudogene TRBV3-2); no clear D gene. The germline V and J ends were trimmed by 2 bases and 1 base, with 8 bases remaining between them. CDR3 length: 14 amino acids. Germline V lookup: CDR1 LGHDT, CDR2 YNNKEL (reference sequence). The DNA for the CDR3 is TGTGCCAGCAGCCAACTACGGGGTAACTATGGCTACACCTTC. This sequence encodes CASSQLRGNYGYTF.

The chain is built from TRBV28 and TRBJ1-2, with 7 bases fitting TRBD1. Germline CDR1 is MDHEN and CDR2 is SYDVKM. With 3 bases clipped from V and 10 bases from J, the junction kept 11 bases outside the gene matches. This CDR3 is 14 amino acids long. CDR3 DNA sequence: TGTGCCAGCAGTTTGGGAGCGACAGGGCCACTCTACACCTTC. Encoded protein: CASSLGATGPLYTF.

This clone was picked up one time. V and J are TRBV6-2 or TRBV6-3 and TRBJ1-2; TRBD1 agrees at 10 bases. The J segment lost 5 bases and the V segment lost 5 bases, leaving 14 bases of the junction unmatched. The CDR3 sequence is 17 residues long. Germline V gives CDR1 MNHEY, CDR2 SVGEGT. For the CDR3, the DNA is TGTGCCAGCAGTCCCACCCTGACAGGGGGCAATGGATATGGCTACACCTTC. Amino acids: CASSPTLTGGNGYGYTF.

This clone is a singleton in its sample. The CDR3 loop reads CASSAQGVTEAFF. The CDR3 DNA is TGTGCCAGCAGTGCACAGGGTGTCACTGAAGCTTTCTTT. The chain carries TRBV6-4 and TRBJ1-1; weak D call: TRBD1 (6 bases). This CDR3 contains 13 residues. In germline, CDR1 is MRHNA, CDR2 SNTAGT. The ends were cut back, 4 bases at V and 4 bases at J, with 10 bases in the middle.

The chain couples TRBV11-2 to TRBJ2-5, with D possibly matching TRBD2 (5 bases). V was cut by 4 bases and J by 5 bases, with 8 bases left in between. Germline V gene lookup returns CDR1 SGHAT and CDR2 FQNNGV. This CDR3 spans 12 amino acids. CDR3 coding DNA: TGTGCCAGCAGCTATGAGGGCGAGACCCAGTACTTC. Encoded protein: CASSYEGETQYF.

The CDR3 loop reads CASKQTEAFF. The CDR3 DNA follows: TGTGCCAGCAAACAGACTGAAGCTTTCTTT. The chain employs TRBV28 and TRBJ1-1; no reliable D call. This CDR3 is built from 10 residues. Looked up from germline, CDR1 is MDHEN and CDR2 is SYDVKM. V gave up 7 bases and J gave up 5 bases, with 5 bases separating them.